The 6 T cell receptor beta chains presented below share a single source sample, sequenced in a study of Ad26.COV2.S vaccination and SARS-CoV-2 variants. Treatment in this sample: about 20 received Ad26.COV2.S at low or high dose, single or two shots; about 5 received placebo; per-sample allocation not given. Samples came from day 63 after the first vaccine or placebo injection. The protocol was immunoSEQ multiplex PCR, while the TCRdb copy is restricted to in-frame clones and leaves out a portion. The table includes about 400,000 clones, 83% detected once. Here the sequenced sample was peripheral blood, taken in a trial of Ad26.COV2.S vaccine versus placebo. These receptor sequences come from a person aged 18-65 years who received the Ad26.COV2.S COVID-19 vaccine or a placebo.

The J gene is TRBJ1-5, the V gene TRBV21-1; TRBD1, as called in the table, went unchecked against the DNA. TRBV21-1 is marked as a pseudogene. The CDR3 loop spans 15 amino acids. The CDR3 loop reads CASTRGQLFYQPQHF. In DNA form, the CDR3 reads TGTGCCAGCACCCGCGGACAGTTATTTTATCAGCCCCAGCATTTT.

CDR3 nucleotides: TGCGCCAGCAGCCAATTTGACGGAACCACAGATACGCAGTATTTT. Amino acids: CASSQFDGTTDTQYF. J is TRBJ2-3 and V is TRBV4-1; D is undetermined. CDR1 MGHRA and CDR2 YSYEKL come from the germline V gene. Trimming took 2 bases from V and 2 from J, leaving 11 bases between them. This CDR3 spans 15 amino acids.

This clone has more than one count but fewer than ten. V and J are TRBV4-2 and TRBJ2-7, with 10 nucleotides matching TRBD1. Germline CDR1 reads LGHNA; CDR2 reads YNFKEQ. The CDR3 is 15 amino acids. Trimming removed 0 bases from V and 3 bases from J; junction bases left unmatched: 2. In DNA form, the CDR3 reads TGTGCCAGCAGCCAAGACGGGACAGGGGTCTACGAGCAGTACTTC. It translates to CASSQDGTGVYEQYF.

This chain connects TRBV19 to TRBJ1-1; TRBD1 might be the D (5 bases). This CDR3 is 11 amino acids long. The V end was cut by 6 bases, the J end by 8 bases, with 10 bases between. Germline CDR1 is LNHDA and CDR2 is SQIVND (reference sequence). This CDR3 is CASSRTFEAFF. CDR3 in DNA: TGTGCCAGTAGCCGGACATTCGAAGCTTTCTTT. The variable domain in full, with the rest retrieved from reference TRBV19 and TRBJ1-1, is DGGITQSPKYLFRKEGQNVTLSCEQNLNHDAMYWYRQDPGQGLRLIYYSQIVNDFQKGDIAEGYSVSREKKESFPLTVTSAQKNPTAFYLCASSRTFEAFFGQGTRLTVV.

The CDR3 coding sequence is TGTGCCAGCAGCCCACCGGGACAAAGCTCTGGAAACACCATATATTTT. Its translation is CASSPPGQSSGNTIYF. The chain couples TRBV7-9 to TRBJ1-3; weak D call: TRBD1 (6 bases). Trimming stripped 5 bases from V and 0 bases from J, with 14 bases between. The CDR3 loop spans 16 amino acids. Germline V gene lookup returns CDR1 SEHNR and CDR2 FQNEAQ (reference sequence). The full variable domain, rest sourced from reference TRBV7-9 and TRBJ1-3, is DTGVSQNPRHKITKRGQNVTFRCDPISEHNRLYWYRQTLGQGPEFLTYFQNEAQLEKSRLLSDRFSAERPKGSFSTLEIQRTEQGDSAMYLCASSPPGQSSGNTIYFGEGSWLTVV.

The rearrangement joins TRBV15 to TRBJ1-6; TRBD1 matches 9 bases. This CDR3 region has 15 residues. Trimming at V came to 1 base and at J to 8 bases, leaving 3 bases not matched to a gene. Germline loops: CDR1 LNHNV, CDR2 YYDKDF (reference sequence). Here the CDR3 reads CATSRGTGEDSPLHF. CDR3 bases: TGTGCCACCAGCAGAGGGACAGGGGAGGATTCACCCCTCCACTTT. Drawing the rest from reference TRBV15 and TRBJ1-6, the complete variable domain is DAMVIQNPRYQVTQFGKPVTLSCSQTLNHNVMYWYQQKSSQAPKLLFHYYDKDFNNEADTPDNFQSRRPNTSFCFLDIRSPGLGDTAMYLCATSRGTGEDSPLHFGNGTRLTVT.